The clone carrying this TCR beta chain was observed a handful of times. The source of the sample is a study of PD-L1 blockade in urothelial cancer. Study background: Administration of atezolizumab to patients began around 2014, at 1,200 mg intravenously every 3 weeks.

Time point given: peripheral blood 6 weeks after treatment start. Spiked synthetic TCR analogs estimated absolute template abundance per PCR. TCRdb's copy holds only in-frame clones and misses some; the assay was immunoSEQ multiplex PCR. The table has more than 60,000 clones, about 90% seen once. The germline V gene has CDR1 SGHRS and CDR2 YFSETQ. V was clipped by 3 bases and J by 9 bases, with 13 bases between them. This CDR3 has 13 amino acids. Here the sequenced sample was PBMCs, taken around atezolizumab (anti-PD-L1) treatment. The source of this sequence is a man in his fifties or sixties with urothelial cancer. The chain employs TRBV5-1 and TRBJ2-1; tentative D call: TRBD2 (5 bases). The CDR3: CASSYRNGGEQFF. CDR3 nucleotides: TGCGCCAGCAGCTATAGAAACGGAGGTGAGCAGTTCTTC.